These 27 T cell receptor beta chains came from one sample sequenced in a study of T cell changes during pregnancy in multiple sclerosis. Repertoires were generated with immunoSEQ multiplex PCR, while TCRdb's copy carries only in-frame clones and drops some. Of fewer than 30,000 clones in the sample, over 85% were seen once. Sequencing was performed on CD8+ T cells from peripheral blood mononuclear cells, taken in the third trimester of pregnancy. The receptors shown here come from a female donor in good health, enrolled as a control in a pregnancy study.

Concerning this clone: The same CDR3 arises from other DNA sequences in this sample as well. V usage is TRBV27 and J usage is TRBJ2-1; 9 nucleotides line up with TRBD2. The CDR3 sequence is 15 residues long. Germline CDR1 is MNHEY and CDR2 is SMNVEV (reference sequence). With V trimmed by 5 bases and J by 4 bases, 6 bases remained unmatched. The CDR3 nucleotides are TGTGCCAGCAGTCCTGTAGCGGGGGCTTACAATGAGCAGTTCTTC. It specifies CASSPVAGAYNEQFF.

The rearrangement links TRBV27 to TRBJ2-7, with 8 nucleotides matching TRBD2. The J segment lost 6 bases and the V segment lost 0 bases, leaving 1 base of the junction unmatched. This CDR3 comprises 13 residues. CDR1 and CDR2 from the germline V gene are MNHEY and SMNVEV (reference sequence). CDR3 nucleotide sequence: TGTGCCAGCAGTTTATCAGGGACTAGCGAGCAGTACTTC. Translation gives CASSLSGTSEQYF.

J is TRBJ1-5 and V is TRBV4-1; D not certain. Trimming took off 1 base at V and 5 bases at J, with 18 bases between the two ends. Germline loops: CDR1 MGHRA, CDR2 YSYEKL. This CDR3 has 17 residues. The CDR3 coding sequence is TGCGCCAGCAGCCAAGGACTTGCGGCCACGTCGGATCAGCCCCAGCATTTT. It is translated as CASSQGLAATSDQPQHF.

The chain combines TRBV19 with TRBJ2-2; the D gene is possibly TRBD2 (5 bases). The CDR3 runs 15 residues. The ends were cut back, 3 bases at V and 6 bases at J, with 14 bases in the middle. In germline, CDR1 is LNHDA, CDR2 SQIVND (reference sequence). The CDR3 sequence is CASSISPSPSGELFF. CDR3 nucleotide sequence: TGTGCCAGTAGTATCTCCCCTAGCCCGTCCGGGGAGCTGTTTTTT.

The chain joins TRBV5-8 to TRBJ2-7; weak D call: TRBD1 (5 bases). This CDR3 contains 16 residues. The germline V gene encodes CDR1 SGHTS and CDR2 YDEGEE. Deletions cut 10 bases from V and 2 bases from J, with 25 bases between. CDR3 bases: TGTGCCTCCCAGGGTGGGGCAGCCCCGAACGCCTACGAGCAGTACTTC. This sequence encodes CASQGGAAPNAYEQYF.

The CDR3 sequence: CASSSLSLTGGAYEQYF. The CDR3 DNA sequence: TGTGCCAGCAGCTCCCTGAGCCTCACAGGGGGCGCGTACGAGCAGTACTTC. The V call is TRBV7-8, the J call TRBJ2-7; 9 bases align to TRBD1. The CDR3 extends over 17 amino acids. Trimming removed 4 bases from V and 4 bases from J; junction bases left unmatched: 14. Germline lookup yields CDR1 SGHVS and CDR2 FQNEAQ.

This chain connects TRBV7-9 to TRBJ1-1; a possible D gene is TRBD1 (5 bases). The ends were cut back, 4 bases at V and 0 bases at J, with 9 bases in the middle. The CDR3 is 14 amino acids. Germline CDR1 is SEHNR and CDR2 is FQNEAQ (reference sequence). This CDR3 reads CASSSREMNTEAFF. CDR3 DNA sequence: TGTGCCAGCAGCTCCAGGGAAATGAACACTGAAGCTTTCTTT.

CDR3 residues: CSVEGASTNEKLFF. CDR3 bases: TGCAGCGTTGAAGGGGCCTCAACTAATGAAAAACTGTTTTTT. The J gene is TRBJ1-4, the V gene TRBV29-1; D call uncertain. The germline V gene encodes CDR1 SQVTM and CDR2 ANQGSEA. Trimming cost V 1 base and J 0 bases, with 6 bases left between them. The CDR3 spans 14 residues.

This clone was detected only once. The chain carries TRBV6-5 and TRBJ1-3; D is undetermined. This CDR3 has 15 amino acids. Germline V lookup: CDR1 MNHEY, CDR2 SVGAGI. The V end lost 6 bases, the J end lost 0 bases, and 12 bases lay between the germline ends. The CDR3 sequence is CASSPDTNSGNTIYF. CDR3 DNA: TGTGCCAGCAGCCCCGACACCAACTCTGGAAACACCATATATTTT.

The chain links TRBV7-9 to TRBJ2-5, with a weak D call TRBD2 (5 bases). The CDR3 is 12 residues long. Germline V gene data show CDR1 as SEHNR and CDR2 as FQNEAQ (reference sequence). Deletions cut 1 base from V and 5 bases from J, with 5 bases between. CDR3 DNA: TGTGCCAGCAGCTTAGTAGCGGAGACCCAGTACTTC. Translation gives CASSLVAETQYF.

This rearrangement joins TRBV7-6 to TRBJ2-7, with 15 positions matching TRBD2. Germline CDR1 SGHVS, CDR2 FNYEAQ. The CDR3 is 17 amino acids. Losses at the gene ends were 7 bases for V and 0 bases for J; bases not matched to a gene: 7. CDR3 in amino acids: CASTDGTSGGFSYEQYF. The CDR3 nucleotides read TGTGCCAGCACCGACGGGACTAGCGGGGGGTTCTCCTACGAGCAGTACTTC. The full variable domain, completed using reference TRBV7-6 and TRBJ2-7, is GAGVSQSPRYKVTKRGQDVALRCDPISGHVSLYWYRQALGQGPEFLTYFNYEAQQDKSGLPNDRFSAERPEGSISTLTIQRTEQRDSAMYRCASTDGTSGGFSYEQYFGPGTRLTVT.

The chain uses TRBV4-1 and TRBJ1-2, with TRBD1 identical over 10 bases. V shed 4 bases, J shed 4 bases, and the junction held 15 bases outside the gene matches. Germline loops: CDR1 MGHRA, CDR2 YSYEKL. This CDR3 region has 18 residues. Here the CDR3 reads CASSLLGGDRGTFYGYTF. CDR3 sequence (DNA): TGCGCCAGCAGCCTCCTCGGCGGGGACAGGGGAACTTTCTATGGCTACACCTTC.

The V call is TRBV15, the J call TRBJ2-1, with 8 bases matching TRBD2. The V and J ends lost 5 bases and 3 bases, in that order; junction bases with no gene match: 9. The CDR3 length is 16 residues. Germline CDR1 and CDR2: LNHNV and YYDKDF (reference sequence). CDR3 nucleotide sequence: TGTGCCACCAGCTACCGGGGACTAGAAGGCTACAATGAGCAGTTCTTC. Its protein product is CATSYRGLEGYNEQFF.

The chain recombines TRBV11-2 with TRBJ2-7; D call uncertain. Germline loops: CDR1 SGHAT, CDR2 FQNNGV. This CDR3 region has 13 residues. Trimming left V 5 bases short and J 4 bases short, with 12 bases between. In nucleotides, the CDR3 is TGTGCCAGCAGCCACAGTACCTCATACGAGCAGTACTTC. Its translation is CASSHSTSYEQYF.

A single count supports this clone. V is TRBV7-9 and J is TRBJ2-1, with D maybe TRBD2 (6 bases). Germline lookup yields CDR1 SEHNR and CDR2 FQNEAQ (reference sequence). This CDR3 comprises 17 residues. The V end lost 5 bases, the J end lost 6 bases, and 23 bases lay between the germline ends. CDR3 bases: TGTGCCAGCAGCCTCTTAGGGATAGCGGAGGGCGGCAATGAGCAGTTCTTC. It translates to CASSLLGIAEGGNEQFF.

This chain connects TRBV14 to TRBJ2-7; TRBD1 matches at 9 bases. Germline assignment: CDR1 SGHDN and CDR2 FVKESK. The V and J ends lost 3 bases and 2 bases, in that order; junction bases with no gene match: 11. CDR3 length: 17 residues. The DNA for the CDR3 is TGTGCCAGCAGCCAGCGACCGGGACAGGGCGACCCCTACGAGCAGTACTTC. It encodes CASSQRPGQGDPYEQYF.

The chain has TRBV13 and TRBJ1-1; TRBD1 agrees at 9 bases. The V and J ends lost 4 bases and 0 bases, in that order; junction bases with no gene match: 9. Looked up from germline, CDR1 is PRHDT and CDR2 is FYEKMQ (reference sequence). CDR3 length: 17 residues. CDR3 nucleotides: TGTGCCAGCAGCTCCCGGGACAGGGCCACCATGAACACTGAAGCTTTCTTT. This codes for CASSSRDRATMNTEAFF.

The J gene is TRBJ2-5, the V gene TRBV7-3; D ambiguous. Trimming cost V 4 bases and J 5 bases, with 14 bases left between them. The CDR3 covers 14 residues. Germline V gene lookup returns CDR1 SGHTA and CDR2 FQGTGA. This CDR3 reads CASSYSSSPETQYF. Here the CDR3 DNA reads TGTGCCAGCAGCTACAGTTCCAGCCCGGAGACCCAGTACTTC.

The gene calls are TRBV5-1 and TRBJ1-1; TRBD1 agrees at 7 bases. This CDR3 is 15 amino acids long. The junction had 6 bases not matched to a gene; V was cut back by 4 bases and J by 0 bases. CDR1 and CDR2 (germline): SGHRS, YFSETQ. The chain's CDR3 is CASSPRQGMNTEAFF. The CDR3 bases are TGCGCCAGCAGCCCAAGACAGGGCATGAACACTGAAGCTTTCTTT.

The chain joins TRBV7-9 to TRBJ2-7; TRBD1 is a possible D gene (6 bases). This CDR3 is built from 15 residues. The germline V and J ends were trimmed by 5 bases and 1 base, with 15 bases remaining between them. Germline V CDR1 and CDR2: SEHNR, FQNEAQ (reference sequence). The CDR3 loop is CASSTGTSPSYEQYF. The DNA of the CDR3 is TGTGCCAGCAGCACCGGGACAAGCCCGTCCTACGAGCAGTACTTC.

The gene calls are TRBV5-1 and TRBJ2-1; TRBD1 agrees at 9 bases. V was clipped by 0 bases and J by 6 bases; unmatched bases: 16. The CDR3 totals 19 residues. Germline CDR1 is SGHRS and CDR2 is YFSETQ. The chain's CDR3 is CASSLEIPGTGFQFNEQFF. Written as DNA, the CDR3 is TGCGCCAGCAGCTTGGAAATCCCCGGGACAGGGTTTCAATTCAATGAGCAGTTCTTC. The variable domain in full, with the rest retrieved from reference TRBV5-1 and TRBJ2-1, is KAGVTQTPRYLIKTRGQQVTLSCSPISGHRSVSWYQQTPGQGLQFLFEYFSETQRNKGNFPGRFSGRQFSNSRSEMNVSTLELGDSALYLCASSLEIPGTGFQFNEQFFGPGTRLTVL.

This chain links TRBV19 with TRBJ2-1; 7 bases are shared with TRBD2. CDR3 size: 15 residues. The V and J ends lost 5 bases and 3 bases, in that order; junction bases with no gene match: 7. CDR1 is LNHDA, CDR2 SQIVND, per germline (reference sequence). The CDR3 spells CASSPKRELYNEQFF. CDR3 DNA sequence: TGTGCCAGTAGTCCAAAGCGGGAACTCTACAATGAGCAGTTCTTC.

This clone turned up a few times. The V and J genes are TRBV6-5 and TRBJ2-2; D is perhaps TRBD1 (5 bases). Trimming stripped 3 bases from V and 7 bases from J, with 12 bases between. This CDR3 comprises 14 residues. The germline gives CDR1 MNHEY, CDR2 SVGAGI. As DNA, the CDR3 is TGTGCCAGCAGTTATCAAGAAGGGGTCGGGGAGCTGTTTTTT. Translation: CASSYQEGVGELFF.

This clone was seen a single time. V usage is TRBV15 and J usage is TRBJ1-5, with D possibly matching TRBD1 (6 bases). Germline lookup yields CDR1 LNHNV and CDR2 YYDKDF (reference sequence). CDR3 length: 15 residues. V was cut by 3 bases and J by 6 bases, with 15 bases left in between. CDR3 loop: CATSSWEGVSQPQHF. The CDR3 DNA sequence: TGTGCCACCAGCAGCTGGGAGGGGGTTAGTCAGCCCCAGCATTTT.

V gene TRBV28 combines with J gene TRBJ2-5; 7 bases match TRBD1. The CDR3 has 14 amino acids. V shed 3 bases and J 4 bases; nucleotides not matched to a gene: 5. CDR1 is MDHEN, CDR2 SYDVKM, per germline. The CDR3 reads CASSFRTGGETQYF. In DNA, the CDR3 is TGTGCCAGCAGTTTCAGGACAGGCGGAGAGACCCAGTACTTC.

The V call is TRBV6-1, the J call TRBJ2-5, with 13 bases lining up with TRBD2. Germline V gene sequence: CDR1 MNHNS, CDR2 SASEGT. The CDR3 spans 15 residues. Trimming took 2 bases from V and 5 from J; bases not matched to a gene: 2. CDR3 in amino acids: CASSETSGGAETQYF. The CDR3 bases are TGTGCCAGCAGTGAAACTAGCGGGGGGGCCGAGACCCAGTACTTC.

The chain employs TRBV5-6 and TRBJ1-1; D is possibly TRBD1 (5 bases). V shed 4 bases and J shed 3 bases, with 10 bases lying between them. Germline CDR1 SGHDT, CDR2 YYEEEE. This CDR3 contains 13 residues. The DNA of the CDR3 is TGTGCCAGCAGCCCGTCGGGGGACACTGAAGCTTTCTTT. Protein product: CASSPSGDTEAFF.